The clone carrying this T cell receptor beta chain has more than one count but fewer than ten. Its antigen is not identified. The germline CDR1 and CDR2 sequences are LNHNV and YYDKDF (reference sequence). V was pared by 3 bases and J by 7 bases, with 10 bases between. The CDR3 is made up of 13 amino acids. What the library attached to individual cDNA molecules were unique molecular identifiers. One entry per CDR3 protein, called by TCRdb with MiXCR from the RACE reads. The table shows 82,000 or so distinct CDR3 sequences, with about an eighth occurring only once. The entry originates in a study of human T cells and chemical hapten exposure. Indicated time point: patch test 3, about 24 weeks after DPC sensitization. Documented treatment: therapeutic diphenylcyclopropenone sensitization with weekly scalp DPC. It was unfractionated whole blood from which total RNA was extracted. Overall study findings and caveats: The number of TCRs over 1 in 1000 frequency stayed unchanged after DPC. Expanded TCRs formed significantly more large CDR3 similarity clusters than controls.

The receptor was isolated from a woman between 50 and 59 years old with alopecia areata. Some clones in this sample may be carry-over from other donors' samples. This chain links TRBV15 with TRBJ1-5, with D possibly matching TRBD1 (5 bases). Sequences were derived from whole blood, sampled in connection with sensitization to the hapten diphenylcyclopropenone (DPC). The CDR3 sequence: CATSSRQGQPQHF. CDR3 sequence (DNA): TGTGCCACCAGCAGTAGGCAGGGCCAGCCCCAGCATTTT.